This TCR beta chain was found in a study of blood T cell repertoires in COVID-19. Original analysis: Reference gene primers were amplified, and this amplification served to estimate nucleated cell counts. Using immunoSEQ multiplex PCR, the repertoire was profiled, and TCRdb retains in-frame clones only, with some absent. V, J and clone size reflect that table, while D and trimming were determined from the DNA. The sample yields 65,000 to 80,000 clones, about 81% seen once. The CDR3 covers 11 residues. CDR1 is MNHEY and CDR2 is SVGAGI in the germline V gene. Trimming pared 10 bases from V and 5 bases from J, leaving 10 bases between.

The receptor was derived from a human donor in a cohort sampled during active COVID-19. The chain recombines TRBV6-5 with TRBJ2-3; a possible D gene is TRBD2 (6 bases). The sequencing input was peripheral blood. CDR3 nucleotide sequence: TGTGCCATCCGGGGGTTAGATACGCAGTATTTT. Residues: CAIRGLDTQYF.